This T cell receptor (beta chain) originates from a study of blood T cells in healthy people across ages. For the study at large: Roughly one uniquely barcoded beta molecule per two T cells was captured.

Notes on the study in general: A roughly linear age-dependent decrease characterized TCR beta diversity per million T cells. In long-lived donors, naive CD4+ cell counts and diversity exceeded those of aged donors. In these data, TCR beta diversity tracked strongly with naive T cell percentage.

This clonotype came up a few times. Its matching antigen is unknown. Germline V CDR1 and CDR2: MNHEY, SVGEGT. The CDR3 totals 13 residues. The V end lost 8 bases, the J end lost 0 bases, and 9 bases lay between the germline ends. Combining a sample-barcoded 5' primer with a J-beta primer mix, a second PCR ran for roughly 7 to 12 cycles. One entry per CDR3 protein results from TCRdb running MiXCR on the 5' RACE reads. The sample gives around 2 million distinct CDR3 sequences, around 42% of which show up once; roughly 23% is in the top ten. The sequenced sample consisted of blood. The V call is TRBV6-2 or TRBV6-3, the J call TRBJ2-3, with a possible D match to TRBD2 (6 bases). The receptor's source is a human donor in good health. For the CDR3, the DNA is TGTGCCAGCCGTAGCGGTAGCACAGATACGCAGTATTTT. It translates to CASRSGSTDTQYF.